This TCR beta chain was recorded in a study of blood T cells in healthy people across ages. General study findings and limits: The authors considered diversity estimates from one million T cells to be underestimates. PBMCs that were unsorted prevented a conclusive naive versus antigen-experienced comparison. More naive CD4+ cells and higher diversity marked long-lived donors relative to aged donors.

Together with a sample-barcoded 5' primer, a J-beta primer mix was included in a second PCR lasting about 6 to 11 cycles. A single record per CDR3 protein comes from TCRdb applying MiXCR to the 5' RACE reads. There are 750,000 to 950,000 distinct CDR3 sequences in the sample; under 35% occur only once, and more than 8.5% lies in the top ten. Comment on this clonotype: As yet, its antigen is unknown. The junction does not match germline at one end; this may be a read error.

Germline CDR1 and CDR2: SQVTM and ANQGSEA. The CDR3 has 17 amino acids. Separately, the same data were catalogued under a study of T cells of mothers and their children. This second study notes: Thymic selection molds TCR recombination products alike in related and unrelated pairs.

The chain recombines TRBV29-1 with TRBJ2-1, with TRBD2 matching over 7 bases. The sample taken for sequencing was blood. The sequence came from a woman in her thirties or forties in good health. The CDR3 nucleotides read TGCAGCGTTAAAGAATGGGGAGGGGCTACCTCCTACAATGAGCAGTTCTTC. Translating it yields CSVKEWGGATSYNEQFF.